These 31 T cell receptor beta chains originate from one sample sequenced in a study of T cell clonotyping in hematopoietic cell transplantation. Measured with immunoSEQ multiplex PCR; TCRdb has only the in-frame clones, and not every one. The sample has roughly 29,000 clones, 60% to 80% seen once; the top ten hold approximately 6.3%. Indicated time point: recipient sample about 28 days before transplant, after cytoreduction. This specimen was peripheral blood mononuclear cells, taken before stem cell transplant. The receptors stem from a man between 50 and 59 years old with myelodysplastic syndrome. Some clones in this sample may be carry-over from other donors' samples.

The chain uses TRBV6-1 and TRBJ2-7; D perhaps matches TRBD1 (5 bases). Germline V CDR1 and CDR2: MNHNS, SASEGT. CDR3 size: 12 residues. V lost 6 bases and J 2 bases, leaving 8 bases between the germline ends. CDR3 in DNA: TGTGCCAGCAGACAGGTTGCCTACGAGCAGTACTTC. It encodes CASRQVAYEQYF.

The rearrangement joins TRBV4-1 to TRBJ1-1, with D tentatively TRBD1 (5 bases). Trimming removed 0 bases from V and 3 bases from J, with 8 bases in between. The CDR3 is made up of 14 amino acids. Germline lookup yields CDR1 MGHRA and CDR2 YSYEKL. The CDR3 DNA follows: TGCGCCAGCAGCCAAGATCGGGGGTACACTGAAGCTTTCTTT. Translation: CASSQDRGYTEAFF.

This clone has only one observation. The V and J genes are TRBV6-6 and TRBJ1-2; D not resolved. CDR3 length equals 13 residues. With 6 bases removed from V and 8 bases from J, the gap between germline ends came to 16 bases. Germline V CDR1 and CDR2: MNHNY, SVGAGI (reference sequence). Here the CDR3 DNA reads TGTGCCAGCAGGGATGAGGTCCGGACGGGCTACACCTTC. Amino acid sequence: CASRDEVRTGYTF.

The chain is built from TRBV20-1 and TRBJ2-1; D ambiguous. CDR1 and CDR2 (germline): DFQATT, SNEGSKA (reference sequence). The CDR3 loop spans 11 amino acids. Trimming shortened V by 2 bases and J by 15 bases, and 14 bases separated the two germline ends. Here the CDR3 DNA reads TGCAGTGCTAGATCTACGTCCTTTATGTTCTTC. It codes for CSARSTSFMFF.

CDR3 bases: TGTGCCAGCAGTGCGGGGGGTGTTGGCAATTCACCCCTCCACTTT. This sequence encodes CASSAGGVGNSPLHF. The chain couples TRBV25-1 to TRBJ1-6, with D tentatively TRBD1 (5 bases). CDR1 is MGHDK, CDR2 SYGVNS, per germline. V was shortened by 4 bases and J by 7 bases, with 14 bases between the two germline ends. This CDR3 is built from 15 residues.

V usage is TRBV4-2 and J usage is TRBJ2-7; D perhaps matches TRBD2 (7 bases). Trimming pared 1 base from V and 2 bases from J, leaving 18 bases between. From germline, CDR1 is LGHNA and CDR2 YNFKEQ. This CDR3 comprises 17 residues. CDR3 sequence: CASSQAEGGGLTYEQYF. The CDR3 DNA follows: TGTGCCAGCAGCCAAGCAGAGGGCGGGGGCCTTACCTACGAGCAGTACTTC.

The CDR3 DNA follows: TGTGCCACAAGGGAGGGGTACGAGCAGTACTTC. Translated: CATREGYEQYF. The rearrangement uses TRBV27 and TRBJ2-7; 7 nucleotides line up with TRBD2. From germline, CDR1 is MNHEY and CDR2 SMNVEV (reference sequence). This CDR3 comprises 11 residues. Trimming cost V 10 bases and J 4 bases; bases outside gene matches: 4.

The chain combines TRBV2 with TRBJ1-2; the D is unclear. Trimming left V 7 bases short and J 2 bases short, with 14 bases between. The CDR3 has 14 residues. Germline V lookup: CDR1 SNHLY, CDR2 FYNNEI. CDR3 nucleotides: TGTGCCAGCACTACAGCGCGGGCAAACTATGGCTACACCTTC. This encodes CASTTARANYGYTF.

The chain employs TRBV20-1 and TRBJ2-1, with D maybe TRBD2 (5 bases). The CDR3 length is 11 residues. The ends were cut back, 5 bases at V and 10 bases at J, with 12 bases in the middle. CDR1 and CDR2 (germline): DFQATT, SNEGSKA (reference sequence). In nucleotides, the CDR3 is TGCAGTGCTGAGCCTAGCACCGAGCAGTTCTTC. Encoded protein: CSAEPSTEQFF.

The chain joins TRBV27 to TRBJ2-3; D gene unclear. Germline assignment: CDR1 MNHEY and CDR2 SMNVEV (reference sequence). The CDR3 loop spans 13 amino acids. Trimming shortened V by 6 bases and J by 3 bases, and 10 bases separated the two germline ends. The CDR3 nucleotides read TGTGCCAGCAGCCAACTCACAACAGATACGCAGTATTTT. As protein: CASSQLTTDTQYF.

Only one count was recorded for this clone. CDR3 in amino acids: CAWRVGRGIDEQYF. The CDR3 nucleotides are TGTGCCTGGAGGGTGGGCAGGGGGATCGACGAGCAGTACTTC. The V gene is TRBV30, the J gene TRBJ2-7, with 7 bases that match TRBD1. Germline trimming cut 3 bases from V and 5 bases from J; bases unmatched to any gene: 10. The CDR3 totals 14 residues. The germline CDR1 and CDR2 sequences are GTSNPN and SVGIG (reference sequence).

V gene TRBV4-1 combines with J gene TRBJ2-3, with D possibly TRBD1 on 6 matching bases. CDR1 MGHRA and CDR2 YSYEKL come from the germline V gene. The ends were cut back, 6 bases at V and 4 bases at J, with 8 bases in the middle. This CDR3 is built from 12 residues. The CDR3 nucleotides read TGCGCCAGCAGTCAGGGGCCAGATACGCAGTATTTT. This translates into CASSQGPDTQYF.

This chain uses TRBV30 with TRBJ2-7; D is perhaps TRBD1 (6 bases). Germline values: CDR1 GTSNPN, CDR2 SVGIG (reference sequence). This CDR3 is 12 amino acids long. The V end lost 3 bases, the J end lost 5 bases, and 11 bases lay between the germline ends. The CDR3 here is CAWSLTGNEQYF. The DNA for the CDR3 is TGTGCCTGGAGCCTCACAGGGAACGAGCAGTACTTC.

The chain links TRBV7-8 to TRBJ2-1; D gene uncertain. CDR1 SGHVS and CDR2 FQNEAQ come from the germline V gene. Trimming cost V 1 base and J 7 bases, with 2 bases left between them. This CDR3 comprises 11 residues. CDR3 DNA: TGTGCCAGCAGCTTAGATAATGAGCAGTTCTTC. Translation gives CASSLDNEQFF.

This sequence joins TRBV10-3 and TRBJ2-5; D is perhaps TRBD2 (6 bases). This CDR3 comprises 13 residues. CDR1 and CDR2 (germline): ENHRY, SYGVKD. Trimming took 6 bases from V and 5 from J, leaving 13 bases between them. The CDR3 DNA reads TGTGCCATCAGGGAGAGACTAGGGGAGACCCAGTACTTC. Protein: CAIRERLGETQYF.

CDR3 DNA sequence: TGCAGCGTTGAAGATCCTAGGGACACACAGCCAGATACGCAGTATTTT. The encoded protein is CSVEDPRDTQPDTQYF. This sequence joins TRBV29-1 and TRBJ2-3, with TRBD1 as a possible D gene (6 bases). CDR1 is SQVTM, CDR2 ANQGSEA, per germline. CDR3 length equals 16 residues. V lost 0 bases and J 4 bases, leaving 17 bases between the germline ends.

V is TRBV6-5 and J is TRBJ1-6, with D maybe TRBD1 (6 bases). V was clipped by 7 bases and J by 4 bases, with 14 bases between them. CDR1 and CDR2 from the germline V gene are MNHEY and SVGAGI. This CDR3 contains 15 residues. Here the CDR3 reads CASTAGQPYNSPLHF. In nucleotides, the CDR3 is TGTGCCAGCACCGCCGGACAGCCTTATAATTCACCCCTCCACTTT.

The chain recombines TRBV7-8 with TRBJ1-2; the match to TRBD1 covers 8 bases. The J segment lost 4 bases and the V segment lost 1 base, leaving 11 bases of the junction unmatched. CDR3 size: 17 residues. The V gene's germline CDR1 is SGHVS and CDR2 FQNEAQ. The CDR3 region is CASSLDHGDRGGYGYTF. The DNA for the CDR3 is TGTGCCAGCAGCTTAGATCACGGAGACAGGGGTGGCTATGGCTACACCTTC.

The chain joins TRBV30 to TRBJ1-6; no definite D call. Trimming removed 3 bases at V and 0 bases at J, with 6 bases between. The CDR3 extends over 14 amino acids. Germline V gene sequence: CDR1 GTSNPN, CDR2 SVGIG (reference sequence). The CDR3 DNA follows: TGTGCCTGGAGCCCCAGCTCCTATAATTCACCCCTCCACTTT. Protein: CAWSPSSYNSPLHF. Using reference TRBV30 and TRBJ1-6 for the parts outside the CDR3, the full variable domain is SQTIHQWPATLVQPVGSPLSLECTVEGTSNPNLYWYRQAAGRGLQLLFYSVGIGQISSEVPQNLSASRPQDRQFILSSKKLLLSDSGFYLCAWSPSSYNSPLHFGNGTRLTVT.

The rearrangement uses TRBV14 and TRBJ2-2; 8 nucleotides line up with TRBD1. This CDR3 region has 16 residues. V was pared by 4 bases and J by 7 bases, with 11 bases of the junction left unmatched. Germline CDR1 and CDR2: SGHDN and FVKESK. For the CDR3, the DNA is TGTGCCAGCAGCCCCCCAGCAGGGGGCCGACACGGGGAGCTGTTTTTT. Its protein product is CASSPPAGGRHGELFF.

The chain couples TRBV29-1 to TRBJ2-1; 7 nucleotides match TRBD2. The CDR3 is 14 residues long. With V trimmed by 4 bases and J by 1 base, 4 bases remained unmatched. In germline, CDR1 is SQVTM, CDR2 ANQGSEA. The CDR3 DNA follows: TGCAGCGTTGCGACTAGCCCGTCCTACAATGAGCAGTTCTTC. This codes for CSVATSPSYNEQFF.

This clone was detected a few times. Here the CDR3 DNA reads TGTGCCAGTAGTATCTCGACAGGGGGCGACTATGGCTACACCTTC. Protein: CASSISTGGDYGYTF. This sequence joins TRBV19 and TRBJ1-2, with 10 bases that match TRBD1. The CDR3 covers 15 residues. CDR1 LNHDA and CDR2 SQIVND come from the germline V gene (reference sequence). The trim removed 3 bases at V and 3 bases at J, leaving 4 bases unmatched.

CDR3 in amino acids: CASSLRLAGSYEQYF. For the CDR3, the DNA is TGTGCCAGCAGCCTTAGACTAGCGGGGAGCTACGAGCAGTACTTC. This chain links TRBV7-8 with TRBJ2-7, with 11 positions matching TRBD2. V shed 5 bases, J shed 3 bases, and the junction held 6 bases outside the gene matches. Germline values: CDR1 SGHVS, CDR2 FQNEAQ. The CDR3 totals 15 residues. Full variable domain (rest looked up from reference TRBV7-8 and TRBJ2-7): GAGVSQSPRYKVAKRGQDVALRCDPISGHVSLFWYQQALGQGPEFLTYFQNEAQLDKSGLPSDRFFAERPEGSVSTLKIQRTQQEDSAVYLCASSLRLAGSYEQYFGPGTRLTVT.

This clone was seen more than once but under ten times. This sequence joins TRBV2 and TRBJ2-1; the D gene could be TRBD1 or TRBD2 (5 bases each). The CDR3 totals 14 residues. Per the germline V gene, CDR1 is SNHLY and CDR2 is FYNNEI. V lost 6 bases and J 8 bases, leaving 17 bases between the germline ends. This CDR3 reads CASRAGTQHDEQFF. The CDR3 nucleotides read TGTGCCAGCAGGGCCGGGACCCAACACGATGAGCAGTTCTTC. The full variable domain, in which reference TRBV2 and TRBJ2-1 provide the parts outside the CDR3, is EPEVTQTPSHQVTQMGQEVILRCVPISNHLYFYWYRQILGQKVEFLVSFYNNEISEKSEIFDDQFSVERPDGSNFTLKIRSTKLEDSAMYFCASRAGTQHDEQFFGPGTRLTVL.

This chain joins TRBV6-5 and TRBJ2-7, with 10 nucleotides matching TRBD2. The CDR3 has 14 residues. V gave up 6 bases and J gave up 5 bases; unmatched junction bases: 7. Germline-derived CDR1 and CDR2 are MNHEY and SVGAGI. Here the CDR3 DNA reads TGTGCCAGCAGACCAGGGACTAGCGCTGACGAGCAGTACTTC. This translates into CASRPGTSADEQYF.

The chain joins TRBV5-1 to TRBJ2-1; 13 bases agree with TRBD2. The V gene end was trimmed by 4 bases and the J gene end by 5 bases; junction bases not matched to a gene: 9. The CDR3 sequence is 17 residues long. Germline-derived CDR1 and CDR2 are SGHRS and YFSETQ. CDR3 nucleotide sequence: TGCGCCAGCAGCCGAGAGGGACTAGCGGGATATGACAATGAGCAGTTCTTC. It translates to CASSREGLAGYDNEQFF.

A few counts support this clone. The chain carries TRBV11-1 and TRBJ2-5; 7 bases map to TRBD2. Germline-derived CDR1 and CDR2 are SGHAT and FQDESV (reference sequence). V was clipped by 5 bases and J by 5 bases; unmatched bases: 5. There are 13 residues in the CDR3. CDR3 DNA: TGTGCCAGCAGCCCTGGGGGGGTCGAGACCCAGTACTTC. Its translation is CASSPGGVETQYF.

This clone was observed a handful of times. V gene TRBV30 combines with J gene TRBJ1-1, with unresolved D. This CDR3 contains 13 residues. From germline, CDR1 is GTSNPN and CDR2 SVGIG (reference sequence). Trimming left V 0 bases short and J 1 base short, with 6 bases between. CDR3 coding DNA: TGTGCCTGGAGTGTGGGGAGGAACACTGAAGCTTTCTTT. It yields the protein CAWSVGRNTEAFF. Complete variable domain (other parts from reference TRBV30 and TRBJ1-1): SQTIHQWPATLVQPVGSPLSLECTVEGTSNPNLYWYRQAAGRGLQLLFYSVGIGQISSEVPQNLSASRPQDRQFILSSKKLLLSDSGFYLCAWSVGRNTEAFFGQGTRLTVV.

This rearrangement joins TRBV30 to TRBJ2-6; D is ambiguous. The CDR3 spans 22 residues. Germline V CDR1 and CDR2: GTSNPN, SVGIG (reference sequence). V gave up 2 bases and J gave up 0 bases, with 29 bases separating them. CDR3 nucleotides: TGTGCCTGGAGTACACCGATATACCCCGCTCTGACGCCGTCCTCTGGGGCCAACGTCCTGACTTTC. Translating it yields CAWSTPIYPALTPSSGANVLTF.

The V call is TRBV6-1, the J call TRBJ1-4; 7 nucleotides line up with TRBD1. The V segment lost 5 bases and the J segment 6 bases; nucleotides outside the gene matches: 3. CDR1 MNHNS and CDR2 SASEGT come from the germline V gene. The CDR3 sequence is 13 residues long. The DNA of the CDR3 is TGTGCCAGCAGTAGGGACAGAGATGAAAAACTGTTTTTT. Amino acid sequence: CASSRDRDEKLFF.

V is TRBV13 and J is TRBJ2-5; D is perhaps TRBD2 (5 bases). This CDR3 region has 15 residues. The germline V and J ends were trimmed by 1 base and 0 bases, with 9 bases remaining between them. Germline V gene lookup returns CDR1 PRHDT and CDR2 FYEKMQ (reference sequence). The CDR3 spells CASSLAGMYQETQYF. CDR3 DNA sequence: TGTGCCAGCAGCTTAGCGGGGATGTACCAAGAGACCCAGTACTTC.